This T cell receptor (beta chain) was identified during a study of blood T cells in healthy people across ages. This clonotype was counted only a few times. From germline, CDR1 is MDHEN and CDR2 SYDVKM. The CDR3 length is 15 residues. With V trimmed by 6 bases and J by 1 base, 8 bases remained unmatched. Primed by a sample-barcoded 5' primer and a J-beta primer mix, a second PCR proceeded for roughly 6 to 12 cycles. Via MiXCR, TCRdb re-called the 5' RACE reads, giving one row per CDR3 protein. The sample has more than 650,000 distinct CDR3 sequences, 50% to 65% seen once. J is TRBJ2-5 and V is TRBV28, with 7 bases fitting TRBD2. The sequence was obtained from an elderly man in good health. The sample consisted of blood. As DNA, the CDR3 is TGTGCCAGCAGCTCCAGCGGGAAGACCCAAGAGACCCAGTACTTC. Protein: CASSSSGKTQETQYF.